The present T cell receptor beta chain was sequenced within a study of metastatic and nonmetastatic thyroid tumors (dated by TCRdb to 2019 to 2021). For context, the study as a whole: The researchers compared repertoires between peripheral blood samples and tumor or nodule tissue samples from patients with malignant or benign thyroid disease. Points the paper makes about the study in general: In both blood and tumor samples, TCR beta diversity was reported to be significantly higher in malignant tumors than in benign nodules.

No patient had received any treatment before thyroid surgery. Patient clinical samples collected from about 2011 to 2019 were retrospectively analysed using T-cell receptor beta sequencing. In the case of this clone: Its antigen is still unknown. Base qualities are not recorded, but no much larger clone differs from it by a single base.

Inclusive of the bounding cysteine and phenylalanine, the CDR3 is 15 residues long. The sequence is cut down to CDR3 DNA, 45 bases in frame from base 1. From the germline V gene (reference sequence), CDR1 is GTSNPN and CDR2 is SVGIG. At the junction V is shortened by 3 bases and J by 4 bases; bases outside the gene matches: 8. Library generation was performed with PCR. The sequencer was an Illumina HiSeq 4000. High-throughput sequencing was used to profile the TCR beta-chain CDR3 region of every patient. From the authors' description of their analysis: A classifier to discriminate distant-metastatic papillary thyroid cancer patients was built from CDR3 differences across clinicopathological groups. The Shannon index was used to assess repertoire diversity, and the Morisita-Horn index was used to assess tumor-blood repertoire similarity. The public sequencing data were trimmed at Q25 with fastp and processed into clonotypes with MiXCR by TCRdb, which kept only in-frame beta chains. Clone size and V and J calls follow TCRdb, not the original study. The sample has some 7,300 clones on record, 39% of them singletons. Approximately 20% of the sample goes to the ten largest clones.

The clonotype originates from a female donor with papillary thyroid cancer or a benign thyroid nodule (not recorded which). Some clones in this sample may be carry-over from other donors' samples. Material for sequencing was tumor tissue. Recombination connected TRBV30 to TRBJ2-7, with 11 junctional bases fitting TRBD1. The DNA sequence follows: TGTGCCTGGAGGGGTGCCGGGACAGGGGGATACGAGCAGTACTTC. This encodes CAWRGAGTGGYEQYF.